The source of this TCR beta chain is a study of blood T cell repertoires in COVID-19. Study summary: Whether acute or convalescent, the COVID-19 samples came from the United States, Italy and Spain. From T cells, B-cell-depleted T cells, or PBMCs came the material, which was cDNA or gDNA.

Repertoires were generated with immunoSEQ multiplex PCR, while TCRdb's copy carries only in-frame clones and drops some. The table lists more than 95,000 clones, about 85% of them singletons, with around 4.1% in the top ten. Trimming removed 6 bases at V and 1 base at J, with 10 bases between. This CDR3 is built from 13 residues. Germline V lookup: CDR1 MDHEN, CDR2 SYDVKM. Sequencing input: peripheral blood. The sequence was collected from a man in his fifties with acute or convalescent COVID-19. The rearrangement uses TRBV28 and TRBJ2-7, with D possibly being TRBD1 (5 bases). CDR3 in amino acids: CASRTAGSYEQYF. The CDR3 DNA sequence: TGTGCCAGCAGGACAGCCGGTTCCTACGAGCAGTACTTC.